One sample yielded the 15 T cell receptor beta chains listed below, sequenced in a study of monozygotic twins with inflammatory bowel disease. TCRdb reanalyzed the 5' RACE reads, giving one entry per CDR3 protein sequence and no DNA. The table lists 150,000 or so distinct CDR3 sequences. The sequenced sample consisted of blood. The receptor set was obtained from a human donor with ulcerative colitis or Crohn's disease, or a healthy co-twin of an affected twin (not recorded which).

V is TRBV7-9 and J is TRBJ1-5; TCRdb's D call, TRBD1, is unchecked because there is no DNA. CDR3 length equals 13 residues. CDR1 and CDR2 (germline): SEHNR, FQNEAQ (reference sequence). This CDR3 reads CASSGTGDQPQHF.

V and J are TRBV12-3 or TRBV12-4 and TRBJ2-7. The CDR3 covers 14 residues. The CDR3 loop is CASSLPAYSYEQYF.

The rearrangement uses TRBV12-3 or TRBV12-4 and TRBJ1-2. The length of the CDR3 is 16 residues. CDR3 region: CASSLVGSTVDYGYTF.

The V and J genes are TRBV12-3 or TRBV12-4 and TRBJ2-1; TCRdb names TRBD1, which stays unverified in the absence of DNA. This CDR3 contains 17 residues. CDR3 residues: CASSFKHPASSYNEQFF.

CDR3 in amino acids: CASSQDGRGNEQYF. The J gene is TRBJ2-7, the V gene TRBV4-1; lacking DNA, the TRBD2 call made by TCRdb goes unchecked. Germline CDR1 MGHRA, CDR2 YSYEKL. CDR3 length: 14 residues.

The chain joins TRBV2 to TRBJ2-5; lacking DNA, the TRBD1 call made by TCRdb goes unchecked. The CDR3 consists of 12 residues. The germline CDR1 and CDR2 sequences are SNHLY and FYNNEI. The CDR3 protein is CASSGGLETQYF.

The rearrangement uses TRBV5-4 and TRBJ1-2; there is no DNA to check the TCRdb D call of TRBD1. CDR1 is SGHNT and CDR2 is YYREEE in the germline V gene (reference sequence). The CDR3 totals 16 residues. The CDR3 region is CASSPDRATKRSGYTF.

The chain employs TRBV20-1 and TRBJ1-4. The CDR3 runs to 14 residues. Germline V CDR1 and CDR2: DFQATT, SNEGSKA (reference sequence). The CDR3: CSAVPGRTVEKLFF.

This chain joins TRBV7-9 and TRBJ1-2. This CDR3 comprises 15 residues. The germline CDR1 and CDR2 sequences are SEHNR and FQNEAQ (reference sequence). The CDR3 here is CASSPWMEGTGGYTF. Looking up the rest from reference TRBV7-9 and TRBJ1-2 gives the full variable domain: DTGVSQNPRHKITKRGQNVTFRCDPISEHNRLYWYRQTLGQGPEFLTYFQNEAQLEKSRLLSDRFSAERPKGSFSTLEIQRTEQGDSAMYLCASSPWMEGTGGYTFGSGTRLTVV.

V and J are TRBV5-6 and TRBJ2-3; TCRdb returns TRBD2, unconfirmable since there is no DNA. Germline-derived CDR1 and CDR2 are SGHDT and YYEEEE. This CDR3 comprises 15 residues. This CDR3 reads CASRPARRGTDTQYF.

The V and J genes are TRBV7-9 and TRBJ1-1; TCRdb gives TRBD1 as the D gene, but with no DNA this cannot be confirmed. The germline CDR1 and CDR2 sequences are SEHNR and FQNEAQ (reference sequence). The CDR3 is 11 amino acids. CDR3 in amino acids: CASIQGAEAFF. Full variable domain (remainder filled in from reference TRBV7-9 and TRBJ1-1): DTGVSQNPRHKITKRGQNVTFRCDPISEHNRLYWYRQTLGQGPEFLTYFQNEAQLEKSRLLSDRFSAERPKGSFSTLEIQRTEQGDSAMYLCASIQGAEAFFGQGTRLTVV.

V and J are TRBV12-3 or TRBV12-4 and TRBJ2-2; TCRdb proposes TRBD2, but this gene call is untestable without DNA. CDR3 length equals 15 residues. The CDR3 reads CASSLLGPNTGELFF.

The CDR3 region is CASSPLSGRFETQYF. The J gene is TRBJ2-5, the V gene TRBV6-1; TCRdb gives TRBD1 as the D gene, but with no DNA this cannot be confirmed. The CDR3 contains 15 residues. Germline V gene sequence: CDR1 MNHNS, CDR2 SASEGT.

The CDR3: CSAGDRVGAFF. The chain combines TRBV29-1 with TRBJ1-1. The CDR3 is made up of 11 amino acids. The V gene's germline CDR1 is SQVTM and CDR2 ANQGSEA.

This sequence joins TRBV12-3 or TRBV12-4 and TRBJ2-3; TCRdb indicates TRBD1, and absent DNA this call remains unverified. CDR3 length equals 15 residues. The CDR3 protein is CASSREAGVVNTQYF.